The source of this T cell receptor (beta chain) is a study of technical replicates of blood from several donors. This clone was found a few times. Assay: immunoSEQ multiplex PCR; the TCRdb copy retains only in-frame clones and omits some. This sample has 11,000 to 15,000 clones, with around 82% found just once. Trimming took 2 bases from V and 2 from J; bases not matched to a gene: 6. There are 15 residues in the CDR3. Germline assignment: CDR1 MNHNS and CDR2 SASEGT. The sequence derives from a human donor in good health. The chain couples TRBV6-1 to TRBJ2-7; 7 positions match TRBD1. The sample consisted of PBMCs. Here the CDR3 DNA reads TGTGCCAGCAGTGAAAGTGTGACAGGGCCCTACGAGCAGTACTTC. It specifies CASSESVTGPYEQYF.